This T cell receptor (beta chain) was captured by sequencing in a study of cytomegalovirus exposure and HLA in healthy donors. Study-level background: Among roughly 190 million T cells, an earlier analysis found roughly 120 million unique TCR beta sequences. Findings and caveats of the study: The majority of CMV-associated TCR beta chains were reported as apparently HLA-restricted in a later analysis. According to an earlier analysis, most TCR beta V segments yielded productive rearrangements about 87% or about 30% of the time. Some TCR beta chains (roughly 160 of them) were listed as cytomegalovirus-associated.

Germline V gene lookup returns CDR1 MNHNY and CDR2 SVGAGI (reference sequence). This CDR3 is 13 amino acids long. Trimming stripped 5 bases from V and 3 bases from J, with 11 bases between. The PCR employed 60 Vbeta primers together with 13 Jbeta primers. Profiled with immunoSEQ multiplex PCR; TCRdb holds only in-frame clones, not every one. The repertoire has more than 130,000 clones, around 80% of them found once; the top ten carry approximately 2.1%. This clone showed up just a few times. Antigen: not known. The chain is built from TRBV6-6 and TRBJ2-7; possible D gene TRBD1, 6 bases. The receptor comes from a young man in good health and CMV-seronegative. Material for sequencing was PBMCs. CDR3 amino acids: CASSRQGNYEQYF. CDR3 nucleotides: TGTGCCAGCAGTCGGCAGGGGAACTACGAGCAGTACTTC.